By its share, the clone carrying this T cell receptor (beta chain) is medium-sized (0.01 to 0.1%). Its antigen remains unidentified. Libraries were prepared by immunoSEQ multiplex PCR; TCRdb keeps only in-frame clonotypes and omits some of them. The table shows about 140,000 clones, with approximately 90% occurring only once. CDR3 length equals 14 residues. Germline lookup yields CDR1 SGHTA and CDR2 FQGTGA. With 1 base removed from V and 7 bases from J, the gap between germline ends came to 13 bases. The sample is drawn from a study of T cell responses to AZD1222 COVID-19 vaccine. The study's findings and limits: Following two doses of AZD1222, Spike-specific TCR breadth and depth rose.

The chain recombines TRBV7-3 with TRBJ1-2; D is undetermined. This receptor was obtained from an adult in good health. Sequences were derived from peripheral blood, sampled on day 0 of AZD1222 vaccination. As DNA, the CDR3 is TGTGCCAGCAGCTTAATGGGCGGCCCGGGTGGCTACACCTTC. The encoded protein is CASSLMGGPGGYTF.